This passage covers 4 T cell receptor beta chains from one sample sequenced in a study of PD-1 blockade in mismatch repair-deficient tumors. Assay: immunoSEQ multiplex PCR; the TCRdb copy retains only in-frame clones and omits some. The sample has about 110,000 clones, 60% to 85% seen once. The starting material was peripheral blood, obtained roughly 60 weeks after starting pembrolizumab. All receptors come from an adult with mismatch repair-deficient cancer.

The CDR3 nucleotides are TGCGCCAGCAGCTCCCCGGGAGGGAAGAACACTGAAGCTTTCTTT. Translating gives CASSSPGGKNTEAFF. This chain links TRBV5-1 with TRBJ1-1; D is unresolved. Trimming removed 3 bases at V and 1 base at J, with 13 bases between. This CDR3 contains 15 residues. Germline V gene sequence: CDR1 SGHRS, CDR2 YFSETQ. The whole variable domain, filled in from reference TRBV5-1 and TRBJ1-1, reads KAGVTQTPRYLIKTRGQQVTLSCSPISGHRSVSWYQQTPGQGLQFLFEYFSETQRNKGNFPGRFSGRQFSNSRSEMNVSTLELGDSALYLCASSSPGGKNTEAFFGQGTRLTVV.

This rearrangement joins TRBV7-2 to TRBJ2-3, with 8 bases fitting TRBD2. CDR3 size: 17 residues. Germline trimming cut 1 base from V and 6 bases from J; bases unmatched to any gene: 12. CDR1 SGHTA and CDR2 FQGNSA come from the germline V gene. As DNA, the CDR3 is TGTGCCAGCAGCTTAGGGGCGGGAGGCCGCCCAAGGGATACGCAGTATTTT. Protein sequence: CASSLGAGGRPRDTQYF.

The V and J genes are TRBV19 and TRBJ2-1; TRBD2 matches at 7 bases. Losses at the gene ends were 3 bases for V and 2 bases for J; bases not matched to a gene: 4. The CDR3 loop spans 15 amino acids. Per the germline V gene, CDR1 is LNHDA and CDR2 is SQIVND (reference sequence). CDR3 residues: CASSMGGATYNEQFF. For the CDR3, the DNA is TGTGCCAGTAGTATGGGAGGGGCCACCTACAATGAGCAGTTCTTC.

This CDR3 is CASSPLLGQGFGSSYEQYF. The CDR3 DNA is TGCGCCAGCAGCCCGCTACTAGGACAGGGGTTTGGGAGCTCCTACGAGCAGTACTTC. The chain combines TRBV4-1 with TRBJ2-7; 9 bases fit TRBD1. This CDR3 contains 19 residues. The junction had 16 bases not matched to a gene; V was cut back by 4 bases and J by 0 bases. The germline V gene has CDR1 MGHRA and CDR2 YSYEKL.